Below, 24 T cell receptor beta chains from the same sample are listed, as sequenced in a study of OX40 agonist ivuxolimab in advanced cancers. The data were produced by immunoSEQ multiplex PCR, yet TCRdb's version contains in-frame clones alone and is incomplete. The sample contains about 53,000 clones, almost 85% of which appear only once. Specimen: CD4+ or CD8+ T cells sorted from blood, collected in a trial of the OX40 agonist ivuxolimab. Receptors originate from an adult with an advanced solid tumor such as melanoma, head and neck, liver or kidney cancer.

The chain uses TRBV30 and TRBJ1-5, with D unresolved. The CDR3 has 15 residues. V lost 1 base to trimming and J lost 0 bases, with 10 bases between them. CDR1 is GTSNPN, CDR2 SVGIG, per germline (reference sequence). CDR3 coding DNA: TGTGCCTGGAGTGAAGGAACCCTTAGCAATCAGCCCCAGCATTTT. This translates into CAWSEGTLSNQPQHF.

This chain uses TRBV7-9 with TRBJ1-1; D unresolved. Germline values: CDR1 SEHNR, CDR2 FQNEAQ (reference sequence). V lost 5 bases and J 6 bases, leaving 22 bases between the germline ends. The CDR3 covers 16 residues. CDR3 sequence: CASSPSGGTYVAEAFF. Here the CDR3 DNA reads TGTGCCAGCAGCCCATCGGGAGGTACATATGTGGCTGAAGCTTTCTTT.

The chain has TRBV5-1 and TRBJ2-7, with 7 bases matching TRBD2. Trimming at V came to 4 bases and at J to 6 bases, leaving 7 bases not matched to a gene. Germline V gene lookup returns CDR1 SGHRS and CDR2 YFSETQ. This CDR3 region has 13 residues. This chain's CDR3 is CASSSGAGLEQYF. Here the CDR3 DNA reads TGCGCCAGCAGCAGCGGGGCCGGACTCGAGCAGTACTTC. The whole variable domain, filled in from reference TRBV5-1 and TRBJ2-7, reads KAGVTQTPRYLIKTRGQQVTLSCSPISGHRSVSWYQQTPGQGLQFLFEYFSETQRNKGNFPGRFSGRQFSNSRSEMNVSTLELGDSALYLCASSSGAGLEQYFGPGTRLTVT.

This chain uses TRBV5-1 with TRBJ2-1; 12 bases fit TRBD2. CDR1 SGHRS and CDR2 YFSETQ come from the germline V gene. V lost 0 bases to trimming and J lost 7 bases; unmatched junction nucleotides: 20. The CDR3 is made up of 21 amino acids. The CDR3 nucleotides are TGCGCCAGCAGCTTGGCTTATAGGACGGGCGGACTAGCGGGATTCAGGAATGAGCAGTTCTTC. As protein: CASSLAYRTGGLAGFRNEQFF.

This clone is judged medium-sized. This chain uses TRBV27 with TRBJ2-7; D remains unclear. In germline, CDR1 is MNHEY, CDR2 SMNVEV (reference sequence). The CDR3 sequence is 14 residues long. Trimming left V 6 bases short and J 4 bases short, with 16 bases between. The CDR3 DNA reads TGTGCCAGCAGCTTAGATCTTAATACGTACGAGCAGTACTTC. Translated, it gives CASSLDLNTYEQYF.

The V call is TRBV7-9, the J call TRBJ2-5; D possibly matches TRBD1 or TRBD2 (5 bases each). V gave up 4 bases and J gave up 5 bases, with 20 bases separating them. This CDR3 is 16 amino acids long. CDR1 is SEHNR, CDR2 FQNEAQ, per germline (reference sequence). CDR3 nucleotides: TGTGCCAGCAGCTATTGGGGAGTAGGGGATGAGGAGACCCAGTACTTC. Protein sequence: CASSYWGVGDEETQYF.

Only one count was recorded for this clone. The chain uses TRBV30 and TRBJ2-1, with 13 positions matching TRBD2. In germline, CDR1 is GTSNPN, CDR2 SVGIG (reference sequence). V was clipped by 5 bases and J by 3 bases; unmatched bases: 10. The CDR3 sequence is 17 residues long. The CDR3 DNA sequence: TGTGCCTGGGGAAAGCCGGGACTAGCGGGATTCTACAATGAGCAGTTCTTC. Protein: CAWGKPGLAGFYNEQFF.

This clone was detected a few times. The chain uses TRBV25-1 and TRBJ2-3; D uncertain. The CDR3 covers 12 residues. V lost 5 bases and J lost 2, with 5 bases in between. Germline CDR1 reads MGHDK; CDR2 reads SYGVNS. CDR3 sequence: CASSTHTDTQYF. CDR3 sequence (DNA): TGTGCCAGCAGTACACACACAGATACGCAGTATTTT. The whole variable domain, remainder taken from reference TRBV25-1 and TRBJ2-3, is EADIYQTPRYLVIGTGKKITLECSQTMGHDKMYWYQQDPGMELHLIHYSYGVNSTEKGDLSSESTVSRIRTEHFPLTLESARPSHTSQYLCASSTHTDTQYFGPGTRLTVL.

J is TRBJ2-3 and V is TRBV5-1; 7 bases match TRBD1. The CDR3 extends over 15 amino acids. Germline CDR1 reads SGHRS; CDR2 reads YFSETQ. The V and J ends lost 3 bases and 0 bases, in that order; junction bases with no gene match: 4. The DNA for the CDR3 is TGCGCCAGCAGCTCGGACAGGATTAGCACAGATACGCAGTATTTT. Its protein product is CASSSDRISTDTQYF.

V is TRBV19 and J is TRBJ2-5; D is ambiguous. Germline V lookup: CDR1 LNHDA, CDR2 SQIVND (reference sequence). The CDR3 spans 13 residues. Trimming left V 6 bases short and J 5 bases short, with 13 bases between. CDR3 amino acids: CASSPDRSETQYF. The CDR3 nucleotides read TGTGCCAGTAGCCCGGACCGGTCGGAGACCCAGTACTTC.

The chain's CDR3 is CASSQRTSGTYNEQFF. CDR3 DNA: TGTGCCAGCAGCCAAAGGACTAGCGGGACGTACAATGAGCAGTTCTTC. The chain employs TRBV5-6 and TRBJ2-1; 12 nucleotides align to TRBD2. Per the germline V gene, CDR1 is SGHDT and CDR2 is YYEEEE. V lost 4 bases and J lost 4; bases outside the gene matches: 6. The CDR3 covers 16 residues.

This clone was observed a handful of times. This rearrangement joins TRBV5-1 to TRBJ1-2; D possibly corresponds to TRBD1 (5 bases). There are 14 residues in the CDR3. With 5 bases removed from V and 0 bases from J, the gap between germline ends came to 11 bases. In germline, CDR1 is SGHRS, CDR2 YFSETQ. The CDR3 region has the DNA TGCGCCAGCAGACAAGACAGCGCTAACTATGGCTACACCTTC. This codes for CASRQDSANYGYTF.

The rearrangement joins TRBV10-3 to TRBJ2-1; 9 bases line up with TRBD2. The CDR3 has 16 amino acids. The germline CDR1 and CDR2 sequences are ENHRY and SYGVKD. J gave up 5 bases and V 0 bases, and 5 bases lay outside the gene matches. CDR3 nucleotides: TGTGCCATCAGTGAGTCCGGGGCGGGAGGGAACAATGAGCAGTTCTTC. Translated, it gives CAISESGAGGNNEQFF.

This clone occurred a few times. The chain uses TRBV10-2 and TRBJ2-3; D perhaps matches TRBD2 (6 bases). The CDR3 is 13 residues long. V was clipped by 6 bases and J by 8 bases, with 15 bases between them. Germline V gene lookup returns CDR1 WSHSY and CDR2 SAAADI. This CDR3 is CASSKGPGGTQYF. The DNA for the CDR3 is TGCGCCAGCAGCAAGGGGCCCGGGGGTACGCAGTATTTT.

The chain is built from TRBV18 and TRBJ2-7; D ambiguous. V lost 4 bases and J lost 6, with 10 bases in between. The CDR3 runs to 12 residues. Germline V CDR1 and CDR2: KGHSH, LQKENI. The CDR3 DNA reads TGTGCCAGCTCACACCCGACGGGCGAGCAGTACTTC. It encodes CASSHPTGEQYF.

The chain uses TRBV11-2 and TRBJ2-5; D is perhaps TRBD1 or TRBD2 (6 bases each). The CDR3 consists of 14 residues. V gave up 2 bases and J gave up 4 bases, with 11 bases separating them. The germline gives CDR1 SGHAT, CDR2 FQNNGV. The CDR3 spells CASSLRRGRETQYF. The CDR3 bases are TGTGCCAGCAGCTTAAGGAGGGGGAGAGAGACCCAGTACTTC.

The chain employs TRBV7-2 and TRBJ2-7; 9 bases map to TRBD1. The CDR3 is 14 amino acids. The trim removed 4 bases at V and 2 bases at J, leaving 3 bases unmatched. CDR1 is SGHTA and CDR2 is FQGNSA in the germline V gene. The CDR3 region has the DNA TGTGCCAGCAGCTCGACAGGGGGAACCTACGAGCAGTACTTC. Translated: CASSSTGGTYEQYF.

The V and J genes are TRBV12-5 and TRBJ2-7, with D uncertain. The CDR3 length is 15 residues. The V gene's germline CDR1 is LGHNT and CDR2 FRNRAP. The ends were cut back, 4 bases at V and 1 base at J, with 14 bases in the middle. The CDR3 DNA reads as TGTGCTAGTGGTTCTCAACAGTTTTCTTCCTACGAGCAGTACTTC. Its protein product is CASGSQQFSSYEQYF.

The chain uses TRBV28 and TRBJ2-1; TRBD1 might be the D (6 bases). Germline V gene lookup returns CDR1 MDHEN and CDR2 SYDVKM. The V end lost 6 bases, the J end lost 4 bases, and 13 bases lay between the germline ends. The length of the CDR3 is 14 residues. The DNA of the CDR3 is TGTGCCAGCAGCCCCCCAGGGGCTTACAATGAGCAGTTCTTC. This translates into CASSPPGAYNEQFF.

The V call is TRBV6-4, the J call TRBJ1-2; the D gene is possibly TRBD1 (5 bases). Germline CDR1 MRHNA, CDR2 SNTAGT. V gave up 6 bases and J gave up 0 bases, with 11 bases separating them. The CDR3 covers 14 residues. CDR3 loop: CASSRDGTNYGYTF. The CDR3 DNA reads TGTGCCAGCAGCAGGGACGGGACTAACTATGGCTACACCTTC.

The J gene is TRBJ2-7, the V gene TRBV5-1, with D perhaps given as TRBD1 or TRBD2 (5 bases each). V lost 0 bases, J lost 0 bases, and 19 bases lay in between. CDR3 length: 18 residues. Germline CDR1 SGHRS, CDR2 YFSETQ. The CDR3 sequence is CASSLGLRDAESSYEQYF. The CDR3 DNA sequence: TGCGCCAGCAGCTTGGGCCTTCGGGACGCGGAGAGCTCCTACGAGCAGTACTTC. Supplemented by reference TRBV5-1 and TRBJ2-7, the full variable domain reads KAGVTQTPRYLIKTRGQQVTLSCSPISGHRSVSWYQQTPGQGLQFLFEYFSETQRNKGNFPGRFSGRQFSNSRSEMNVSTLELGDSALYLCASSLGLRDAESSYEQYFGPGTRLTVT.

J is TRBJ2-5 and V is TRBV5-1; 11 bases map to TRBD2. The CDR3 extends over 16 amino acids. Germline V gives CDR1 SGHRS, CDR2 YFSETQ. J was trimmed by 0 bases and V by 0 bases; bases with no gene match: 1. CDR3 sequence reads: CASSLGLAGYQETQYF. The CDR3 DNA reads TGCGCCAGCAGCTTGGGACTAGCGGGATACCAAGAGACCCAGTACTTC.

This clone has only one observation. The rearrangement uses TRBV19 and TRBJ2-3, with 11 nucleotides matching TRBD2. The CDR3 sequence is 19 residues long. V dropped 7 bases and J dropped 2; count of bases not matched to a gene: 17. Per germline, CDR1 LNHDA and CDR2 SQIVND (reference sequence). The CDR3, as DNA: TGTGCCAGTACCGATGTCGGGATAGCGGGAGGGGCGTACACAGATACGCAGTATTTT. The encoded protein is CASTDVGIAGGAYTDTQYF. Based on the CDR3 plus reference TRBV19 and TRBJ2-3, the full variable domain is DGGITQSPKYLFRKEGQNVTLSCEQNLNHDAMYWYRQDPGQGLRLIYYSQIVNDFQKGDIAEGYSVSREKKESFPLTVTSAQKNPTAFYLCASTDVGIAGGAYTDTQYFGPGTRLTVL.

This chain uses TRBV18 with TRBJ2-5; the match to TRBD2 covers 13 bases. Germline V CDR1 and CDR2: KGHSH, LQKENI. Trimming at V came to 11 bases and at J to 2 bases, leaving 8 bases not matched to a gene. This CDR3 is 15 amino acids long. CDR3 in amino acids: CASSGLAGEQETQYF. The DNA for the CDR3 is TGTGCCTCCAGTGGACTAGCGGGGGAACAAGAGACCCAGTACTTC. The full variable domain, completed using reference TRBV18 and TRBJ2-5, is NAGVMQNPRHLVRRRGQEARLRCSPMKGHSHVYWYRQLPEEGLKFMVYLQKENIIDESGMPKERFSAEFPKEGPSILRIQQVVRGDSAAYFCASSGLAGEQETQYFGPGTRLLVL.